This is a list of T cell receptor beta chains from one sample in a study of blood T cell repertoires in COVID-19. Sequencing used immunoSEQ multiplex PCR; TCRdb keeps in-frame clones, though not all of them. Counted here are about 140,000 clones, less than 85% occurring once; the ten biggest clones make up roughly 8.6%. Input material: peripheral blood. The receptors come from an elderly woman in a cohort sampled during active or convalescent COVID-19. CDR3s include the opening cysteine and the closing phenylalanine or tryptophan. The D gene is left open where the match is weak. Expanded clones are given a class, and other clones once, few, many or no size at all.

D gene	V gene	clone size	J gene	CDR3 DNA	CDR3 protein
.	TRBV27	.	TRBJ1-5	TGTGCCAGCAGTCCAACCAGGTTCAATCAGCCCCAGCATTTT	CASSPTRFNQPQHF
.	TRBV21-1	.	TRBJ2-7	TGTGCCAGCAGCAAAGACGAACTTCGGCTAGGGAGCTACGAGCAGTACTTC	CASSKDELRLGSYEQYF
TRBD2	TRBV7-8	.	TRBJ2-5	TGTGCCAGCAGCGATCTAGCGGGGTATGAGACCCAGTACTTC	CASSDLAGYETQYF
.	TRBV28	.	TRBJ2-6	TGTGCCAGCAGCCGAGGCCCGTCTGGGGCCAACGTCCTGACTTTC	CASSRGPSGANVLTF
.	TRBV4-3	once	TRBJ1-5	TGCGCCAGCAGCCAAGATCTACAGGGTGGTCAGCCCCAGCATTTT	CASSQDLQGGQPQHF
.	TRBV19	.	TRBJ2-5	TGTGCCAGTAGTATAAGTCAGGGTAAGACCCAGTACTTC	CASSISQGKTQYF
.	TRBV3-1/TRBV3-2	.	TRBJ1-2	TGTGCCAGCAGCCAGCGGGGCAGCGGAGGCTACACCTTC	CASSQRGSGGYTF
TRBD1	TRBV5-6	.	TRBJ1-2	TGTGCCAGCAGCTTGGTAGGACAGGGCTATGTCTACACCTTC	CASSLVGQGYVYTF
.	TRBV5-1	.	TRBJ2-5	TGCGCCAGCAGCTGGGGGACTTTACAAGAGACCCAGTACTTC	CASSWGTLQETQYF
.	TRBV7-9	.	TRBJ2-6	TGTGCCAGCAGCCGACGGAACCCGGGACACTCTGGGGCCAACGTCCTGACTTTC	CASSRRNPGHSGANVLTF
TRBD1	TRBV19	.	TRBJ1-2	TGTGCCAGTAGTTCCATAGGGACGGGACAGGGTCACTACTATGGCTACACCTTC	CASSSIGTGQGHYYGYTF
.	TRBV6-6	once	TRBJ1-1	TGTGCCAGCAGTTACGGGGGACTACCTGAAGCTTTCTTT	CASSYGGLPEAFF
TRBD1	TRBV6-1	.	TRBJ2-2	TGTGCCAGCAGTGACTTCGGACAGGGGGGGGACGGGGAGCTGTTTTTT	CASSDFGQGGDGELFF
TRBD1	TRBV19	.	TRBJ2-1	TGTGCCAGTAGTTATAGGACAGGTTGGAATGAGCAGTTCTTC	CASSYRTGWNEQFF
TRBD1	TRBV9	.	TRBJ1-1	TGTGCCAGCAGCGTCCTTTACTCCGGGACAGACTTGAACACTGAAGCTTTCTTT	CASSVLYSGTDLNTEAFF
.	TRBV7-3	.	TRBJ1-1	TGTGCCAGCAGCCGACAGGAGAACACTGAAGCTTTCTTT	CASSRQENTEAFF
TRBD1	TRBV10-3	.	TRBJ1-1	TGTGCCACCAACCACCAGGGGGCCCCCACTGAAGCTTTCTTT	CATNHQGAPTEAFF
TRBD2	TRBV11-2	.	TRBJ2-1	TGTGCCGGAGGACCGGGGGGGGGACCGAATGAGCAGTTCTTC	CAGGPGGGPNEQFF
.	TRBV15	.	TRBJ2-7	TGTGCCACCAGCCATACGGGATACGAGCAGTACTTC	CATSHTGYEQYF
TRBD2	TRBV3-1/TRBV3-2	.	TRBJ2-5	TGTGCCAGCAGCCGAAAGACTAGCGGGGGGGAAGAGACCCAGTACTTC	CASSRKTSGGEETQYF
.	TRBV7-3	.	TRBJ2-1	TGTGCCAGCAGCCCCCCCAACGACAGTGGGAAGTTCTTC	CASSPPNDSGKFF
.	TRBV3-1/TRBV3-2	.	TRBJ1-3	TGTGCCAGCAGCCAAGAGAGTGGAAACACCATATATTTT	CASSQESGNTIYF
.	TRBV4-2	.	TRBJ1-5	TGTGCCAGCAGCCAAGATGGGCAGGCGCGTCTTGGTCAGCCCCAGCATTTT	CASSQDGQARLGQPQHF
TRBD1	TRBV6-6	few	TRBJ1-2	TGTGCCAGCAGTTTGGGACAGTCAGTCTATGGCTACACCTTC	CASSLGQSVYGYTF
.	TRBV21-1	.	TRBJ1-3	TGTGCCAGCAGCAAAGTTCTTGGAAGAGCAGGGGGCTCTGGAAACACCATATATTTT	CASSKVLGRAGGSGNTIYF
TRBD2	TRBV6-5	.	TRBJ2-5	TGTGCCAGCAGTTCGTCGGGGGGGCAAGAGACCCAGTACTTC	CASSSSGGQETQYF
.	TRBV7-2	.	TRBJ2-7	TGTGCCAGCAGCTTCTTATCTTCCTACGAGCAGTACTTC	CASSFLSSYEQYF
.	TRBV19	once	TRBJ1-2	TGTGCCACAAATCGGGGGAGTGGACCAGCTAACTATGGCTACACCTTC	CATNRGSGPANYGYTF
.	TRBV4-2	.	TRBJ1-4	TGTGCCAGCAGCCTACCACAGGGAGCCAACGAAAAACTGTTTTTT	CASSLPQGANEKLFF
TRBD1	TRBV28	.	TRBJ1-2	TGTGCCAGCAGCCCGACAGGGGCAGCTAACTATGGCTACACCTTC	CASSPTGAANYGYTF
.	TRBV3-1/TRBV3-2	.	TRBJ2-2	TGTGCCAGCTCGGACAGACCGAACACCGGGGAGCTGTTTTTT	CASSDRPNTGELFF
TRBD2	TRBV19	.	TRBJ2-2	TGTGCCAGTAGTATAGATCGACTAGCGGGGGGTAGCACCGGGGAGCTGTTTTTT	CASSIDRLAGGSTGELFF
.	TRBV4-3	.	TRBJ1-1	TGCGCCAGCAGCCCTACTGGGGGGAGTTTGAACACTGAAGCTTTCTTT	CASSPTGGSLNTEAFF
.	TRBV27	.	TRBJ2-5	TGTGCCAGCACCCCCCGGCGAGGTCCCCAAGAGACCCAGTACTTC	CASTPRRGPQETQYF
.	TRBV4-1	.	TRBJ2-2	TGCGCCAGCAGCCTACAGGGATCGAACACCGGGGAGCTGTTTTTT	CASSLQGSNTGELFF
.	TRBV30	.	TRBJ1-2	TGTGCCTGGAGTCTAGGAATAAACTATGGCTACACCTTC	CAWSLGINYGYTF
.	TRBV30	once	TRBJ1-4	TGTGCCTGGAGCGTGGGCGCGAAGATAACTAATGAAAAACTGTTTTTT	CAWSVGAKITNEKLFF
TRBD1	TRBV10-3	.	TRBJ2-2	TGTGCCATCAGTGAGGGACAGGGGAGCGCCGGGGAGCTGTTTTTT	CAISEGQGSAGELFF
TRBD1	TRBV19	.	TRBJ1-1	TGTGCCAGTAGTCCACCAGGACAGGGGGGCAGGGCTGAAGCTTTCTTT	CASSPPGQGGRAEAFF
.	TRBV5-1	.	TRBJ1-2	TGCGCCAGCAGCTTGACCAGGGTAACAGCCTATGGCTACACCTTC	CASSLTRVTAYGYTF
.	TRBV6-1	.	TRBJ1-1	TGTGCCAGCAGTGAACCAGGGGTCACTGAAGCTTTCTTT	CASSEPGVTEAFF
.	TRBV9	once	TRBJ2-2	TGTGCCAGCAGCGTAGGTCGGAGGGTCCGGACCGGGGAGCTGTTTTTT	CASSVGRRVRTGELFF
.	TRBV19	.	TRBJ2-1	TGTGCCAGTAGAGCGAGCGTTCTCTCCTACAATGAGCAGTTCTTC	CASRASVLSYNEQFF
TRBD2	TRBV7-8	.	TRBJ2-3	TGTGCCAGCAGCTTGCTAGCGGGGACAGATACGCAGTATTTT	CASSLLAGTDTQYF
.	TRBV19	.	TRBJ2-2	TGTGCCAGTAGTATATTGGACAGCCGAACCGGGGAGCTGTTTTTT	CASSILDSRTGELFF
TRBD1	TRBV18	.	TRBJ1-2	TGTGCCAGCTCATCGAGACAGGGGGACTATGGCTACACCTTC	CASSSRQGDYGYTF
.	TRBV28	.	TRBJ1-2	TGTGCCAGCAATGAGGGAATGCGATTTAGCTACACCTTC	CASNEGMRFSYTF
TRBD1	TRBV7-2	.	TRBJ1-2	TGTGCCAGCAGCTTAGCAGCGGGACAGGGGACGTGGAAATATGGCTACACCTTC	CASSLAAGQGTWKYGYTF
TRBD1	TRBV7-3	.	TRBJ1-1	TGTGCCAGCAGCCTGGACAGGGGGACTGAAGCTTTCTTT	CASSLDRGTEAFF
.	TRBV7-3	.	TRBJ2-1	TGTGCCAGCAGCTTAACGTTGCCCGGTTACAATGAGCAGTTCTTC	CASSLTLPGYNEQFF
TRBD1	TRBV24-1	.	TRBJ1-4	TGTGCCACCAGTGATCCCTCCCGCCGGACAGGGGTTTTCGGGCCAAATGAAAAACTGTTTTTT	CATSDPSRRTGVFGPNEKLFF
TRBD1	TRBV18	.	TRBJ1-3	TGTGCCAGCTCACCCGGACAGGGGTTTTTGGACACCATATATTTT	CASSPGQGFLDTIYF
TRBD2	TRBV2	.	TRBJ2-5	TGTGCCAGCAGGTGGGGGGGACAAGAGACCCAGTACTTC	CASRWGGQETQYF